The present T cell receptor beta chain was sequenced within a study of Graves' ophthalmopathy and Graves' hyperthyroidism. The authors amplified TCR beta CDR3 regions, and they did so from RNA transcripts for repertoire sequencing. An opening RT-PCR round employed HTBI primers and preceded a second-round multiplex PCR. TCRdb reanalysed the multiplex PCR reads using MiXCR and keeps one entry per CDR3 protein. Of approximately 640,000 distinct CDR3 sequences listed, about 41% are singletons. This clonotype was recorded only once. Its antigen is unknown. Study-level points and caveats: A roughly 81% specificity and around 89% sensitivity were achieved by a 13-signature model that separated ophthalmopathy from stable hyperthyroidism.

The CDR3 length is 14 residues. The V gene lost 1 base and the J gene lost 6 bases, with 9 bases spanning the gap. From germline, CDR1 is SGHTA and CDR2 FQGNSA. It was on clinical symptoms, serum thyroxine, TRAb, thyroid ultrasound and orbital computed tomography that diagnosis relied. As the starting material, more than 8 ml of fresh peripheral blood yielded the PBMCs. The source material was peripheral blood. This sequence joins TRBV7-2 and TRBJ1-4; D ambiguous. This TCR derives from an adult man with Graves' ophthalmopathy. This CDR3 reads CASSLEWVDEKLFF. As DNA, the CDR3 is TGTGCCAGCAGCTTAGAATGGGTGGATGAAAAACTGTTTTTT.